The next 17 T cell receptor beta chains were all read from a single sample in a study of graft-versus-host responses after intestinal transplantation. TCRdb keeps only in-frame clones here, not all; method: immunoSEQ multiplex PCR. The sample comprises 60,000 to 90,000 clones, about 92% of which are singletons, and approximately 1.3% rests with the top ten. These TCRs are of unknown antigen specificity. The sample was unstimulated CD8+ T cells sorted from spleen or lymph node cells, taken before intestinal transplant. Every receptor here comes from a human donor who received an intestinal transplant.

The chain joins TRBV7-8 to TRBJ1-6, with TRBD1 as a possible D gene (5 bases). Germline CDR1 SGHVS, CDR2 FQNEAQ. Trimming removed 3 bases from V and 7 bases from J, with 16 bases in between. The length of the CDR3 is 16 residues. CDR3 amino acids: CASSLRGGVDNSPLHF. In DNA form, the CDR3 reads TGTGCCAGCAGCTTGAGGGGCGGGGTCGACAATTCACCCCTCCACTTT.

The chain combines TRBV9 with TRBJ1-2; possible D gene TRBD1, 6 bases. The CDR3 is made up of 13 amino acids. Trimming shortened V by 5 bases and J by 6 bases, and 14 bases separated the two germline ends. Germline CDR1 is SGDLS and CDR2 is YYNGEE. CDR3 loop: CASRGRQADGYTF. The CDR3 nucleotides read TGTGCCAGCAGAGGACGACAGGCCGATGGCTACACCTTC. The whole variable domain, remainder taken from reference TRBV9 and TRBJ1-2, is DSGVTQTPKHLITATGQRVTLRCSPRSGDLSVYWYQQSLDQGLQFLIQYYNGEERAKGNILERFSAQQFPDLHSELNLSSLELGDSALYFCASRGRQADGYTFGSGTRLTVV.

The rearrangement uses TRBV9 and TRBJ2-7; 7 nucleotides align to TRBD2. The trim removed 0 bases at V and 2 bases at J, leaving 2 bases unmatched. The CDR3 length is 14 residues. Germline V gene sequence: CDR1 SGDLS, CDR2 YYNGEE. In DNA, the CDR3 is TGTGCCAGCAGCGTAGGCGGGGGTACCTACGAGCAGTACTTC. This translates into CASSVGGGTYEQYF.

This sequence joins TRBV11-2 and TRBJ1-1; D remains ambiguous. Between the trimmed V and J ends, which lost 5 bases and 1 base, there was a span of 8 bases. The CDR3 is 13 residues long. From germline, CDR1 is SGHAT and CDR2 FQNNGV. DNA for the CDR3: TGTGCCAGCAGCCCCCGAGGGAACACTGAAGCTTTCTTT. It is translated as CASSPRGNTEAFF.

V gene TRBV27 combines with J gene TRBJ1-5; the D is unclear. This CDR3 is 16 amino acids long. Germline V CDR1 and CDR2: MNHEY, SMNVEV (reference sequence). V lost 1 base to trimming and J lost 0 bases, with 10 bases between them. The CDR3 is CASSLYSPPSNQPQHF. CDR3 sequence (DNA): TGTGCCAGCAGTTTATATAGCCCCCCTAGCAATCAGCCCCAGCATTTT.

This chain joins TRBV13 and TRBJ2-7, with D unclear. CDR1 and CDR2 (germline): PRHDT, FYEKMQ (reference sequence). This CDR3 spans 14 amino acids. The germline V and J ends were trimmed by 6 bases and 5 bases, with 17 bases remaining between them. The CDR3 loop reads CASSLQLRIHEQYF. CDR3 coding DNA: TGTGCCAGCAGTCTTCAACTGCGGATCCACGAGCAGTACTTC.

V is TRBV5-7 and J is TRBJ2-7, with 7 nucleotides matching TRBD2. TRBV5-7 is given ORF status, its function remaining uncertain. CDR3 length: 16 residues. Trimming removed 0 bases from V and 1 base from J; junction bases left unmatched: 7. Here the CDR3 reads CASSLDGLAASYEQYF. The CDR3, as DNA: TGTGCCAGCAGCTTGGATGGGCTAGCGGCGTCCTACGAGCAGTACTTC.

The sample holds a few counts of this clone. The genes are TRBV7-3 and TRBJ2-1, with 10 bases that match TRBD1. V dropped 4 bases and J dropped 8; count of bases not matched to a gene: 8. The germline gives CDR1 SGHTA, CDR2 FQGTGA. This CDR3 has 15 residues. This chain's CDR3 is CASSSRDRGYDEQFF. The CDR3 coding sequence is TGTGCCAGCAGCTCCCGGGACAGGGGTTACGATGAGCAGTTCTTC.

This rearrangement joins TRBV28 to TRBJ1-5, with a possible D match to TRBD1 (6 bases). The germline V and J ends were trimmed by 5 bases and 6 bases, with 14 bases remaining between them. There are 14 residues in the CDR3. Germline V gene lookup returns CDR1 MDHEN and CDR2 SYDVKM. The CDR3 spells CASSPRGAGQPQHF. Here the CDR3 DNA reads TGTGCCAGCAGTCCCCGGGGGGCCGGTCAGCCCCAGCATTTT.

The chain uses TRBV6-6 and TRBJ1-6; a weak D match, TRBD1 (6 bases). V was trimmed by 0 bases and J by 8 bases, leaving 14 bases between them. Germline loops: CDR1 MNHNY, CDR2 SVGAGI (reference sequence). The CDR3 is 16 amino acids. The CDR3 DNA reads as TGTGCCAGCAGTTACTCGATTGCAGGGGACGATTCACCCCTCCACTTT. The encoded protein is CASSYSIAGDDSPLHF.

The chain employs TRBV2 and TRBJ2-7; 11 bases map to TRBD2. Per germline, CDR1 SNHLY and CDR2 FYNNEI. CDR3 size: 17 residues. V was pared by 8 bases and J by 0 bases, with 12 bases of the junction left unmatched. The CDR3 reads CASDTDQTSGSSYEQYF. The CDR3 DNA reads TGTGCCAGCGATACCGACCAAACTAGCGGGAGCTCCTACGAGCAGTACTTC. The full variable domain, with the rest looked up from reference TRBV2 and TRBJ2-7, is EPEVTQTPSHQVTQMGQEVILRCVPISNHLYFYWYRQILGQKVEFLVSFYNNEISEKSEIFDDQFSVERPDGSNFTLKIRSTKLEDSAMYFCASDTDQTSGSSYEQYFGPGTRLTVT.

Concerning this clone: One end of the junction is discordant with germline, which a read error may explain. The chain couples TRBV23-1 to TRBJ1-5; maybe TRBD1 (6 bases). TRBV23-1 is filed as an ORF, its function uncertain. The CDR3 extends over 14 amino acids. The chain's CDR3 is CASSHPKKDSGNSF. In nucleotides, the CDR3 is TGCGCCAGCAGTCACCCTAAAAAGGACAGCGGTAACTCTTTT.

The chain has TRBV6-5 and TRBJ1-1; D is unclear. The CDR3 contains 15 residues. The V end lost 6 bases, the J end lost 3 bases, and 17 bases lay between the germline ends. Germline V gene sequence: CDR1 MNHEY, CDR2 SVGAGI. The CDR3 region has the DNA TGTGCCAGCAGAGAGGTTTGGCGGTCCGACACTGAAGCTTTCTTT. Translating gives CASREVWRSDTEAFF.

V and J are TRBV11-2 and TRBJ2-7; D unclear. Trimming pared 1 base from V and 2 bases from J, leaving 9 bases between. Germline V CDR1 and CDR2: SGHAT, FQNNGV. The CDR3 runs to 14 residues. CDR3: CASSLGQATYEQYF. The DNA for the CDR3 is TGTGCCAGCAGCTTAGGCCAGGCAACCTACGAGCAGTACTTC.

The genes are TRBV27 and TRBJ2-1, with D possibly being TRBD2 (7 bases). CDR1 and CDR2 from the germline V gene are MNHEY and SMNVEV (reference sequence). V lost 6 bases and J lost 1, with 13 bases in between. CDR3 length equals 15 residues. Here the CDR3 reads CASSGGRGSYNEQFF. CDR3 in DNA: TGTGCCAGCAGCGGGGGGCGCGGTTCCTACAATGAGCAGTTCTTC.

The rearrangement uses TRBV6-5 and TRBJ2-1; 8 bases are shared with TRBD2. The junction had 1 base not matched to a gene; V was cut back by 5 bases and J by 4 bases. Germline V CDR1 and CDR2: MNHEY, SVGAGI. CDR3 length: 13 amino acids. The CDR3 sequence is CASSRGGYNEQFF. The CDR3 DNA reads TGTGCCAGCAGTCGGGGGGGGTACAATGAGCAGTTCTTC.

CDR3 coding DNA: TGTGCCAGCAGCCCCGGACAGGGAGAGAACTACAATGAGCAGTTCTTC. It is translated as CASSPGQGENYNEQFF. This chain connects TRBV7-6 to TRBJ2-1, with 8 bases identical to TRBD1. With 5 bases clipped from V and 3 bases from J, the junction kept 9 bases outside the gene matches. The CDR3 contains 16 residues. Germline values: CDR1 SGHVS, CDR2 FNYEAQ. The entire variable domain, with the rest obtained from reference TRBV7-6 and TRBJ2-1, is as follows: GAGVSQSPRYKVTKRGQDVALRCDPISGHVSLYWYRQALGQGPEFLTYFNYEAQQDKSGLPNDRFSAERPEGSISTLTIQRTEQRDSAMYRCASSPGQGENYNEQFFGPGTRLTVL.